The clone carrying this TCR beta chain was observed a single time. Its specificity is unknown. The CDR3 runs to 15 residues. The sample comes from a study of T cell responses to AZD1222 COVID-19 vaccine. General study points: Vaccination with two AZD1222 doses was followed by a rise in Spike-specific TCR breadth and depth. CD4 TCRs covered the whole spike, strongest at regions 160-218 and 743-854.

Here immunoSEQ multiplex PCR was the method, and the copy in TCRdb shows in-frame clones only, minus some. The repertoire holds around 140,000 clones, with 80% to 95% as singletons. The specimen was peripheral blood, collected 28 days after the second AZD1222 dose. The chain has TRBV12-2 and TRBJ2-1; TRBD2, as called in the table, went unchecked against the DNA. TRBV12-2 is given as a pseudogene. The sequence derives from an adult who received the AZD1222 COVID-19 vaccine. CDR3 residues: CASRPIAGVYNEQFF. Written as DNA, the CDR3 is TGTGCAAGTCGTCCAATAGCGGGAGTCTACAATGAGCAGTTCTTC.